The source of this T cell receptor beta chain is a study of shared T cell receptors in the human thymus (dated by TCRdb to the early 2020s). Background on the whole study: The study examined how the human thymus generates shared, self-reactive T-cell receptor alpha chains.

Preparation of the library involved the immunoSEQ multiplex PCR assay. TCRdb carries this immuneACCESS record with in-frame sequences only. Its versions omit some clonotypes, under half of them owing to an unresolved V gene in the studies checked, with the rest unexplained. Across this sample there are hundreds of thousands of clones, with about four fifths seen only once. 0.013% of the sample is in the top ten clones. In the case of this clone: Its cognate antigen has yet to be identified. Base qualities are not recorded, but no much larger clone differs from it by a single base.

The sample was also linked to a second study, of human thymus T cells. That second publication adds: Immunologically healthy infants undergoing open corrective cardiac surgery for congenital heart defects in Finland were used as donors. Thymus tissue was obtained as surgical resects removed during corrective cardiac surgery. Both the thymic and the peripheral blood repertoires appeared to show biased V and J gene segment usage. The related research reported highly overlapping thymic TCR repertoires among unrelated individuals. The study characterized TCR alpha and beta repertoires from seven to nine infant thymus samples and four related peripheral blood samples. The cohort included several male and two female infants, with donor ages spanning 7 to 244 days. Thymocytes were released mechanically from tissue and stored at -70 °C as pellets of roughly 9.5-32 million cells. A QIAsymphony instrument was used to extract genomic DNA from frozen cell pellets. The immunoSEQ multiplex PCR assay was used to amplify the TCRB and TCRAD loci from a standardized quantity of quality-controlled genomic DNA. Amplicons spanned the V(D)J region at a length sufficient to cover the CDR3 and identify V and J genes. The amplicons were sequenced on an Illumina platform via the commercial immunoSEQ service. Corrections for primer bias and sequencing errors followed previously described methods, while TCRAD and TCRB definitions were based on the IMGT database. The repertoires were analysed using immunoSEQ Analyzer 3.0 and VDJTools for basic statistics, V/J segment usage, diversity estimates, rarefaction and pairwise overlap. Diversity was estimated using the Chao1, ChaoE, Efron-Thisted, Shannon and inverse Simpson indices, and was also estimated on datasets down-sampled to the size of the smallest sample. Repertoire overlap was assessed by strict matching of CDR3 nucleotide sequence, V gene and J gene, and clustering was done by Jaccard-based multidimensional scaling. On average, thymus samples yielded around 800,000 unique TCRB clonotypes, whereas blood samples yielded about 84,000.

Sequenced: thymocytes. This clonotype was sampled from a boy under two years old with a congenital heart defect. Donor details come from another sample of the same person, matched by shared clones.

CDR3 loop: CASSQGTSGRGDTGELFF. The DNA reads as follows: TGCGCCAGCAGCCAAGGAACTAGCGGGAGGGGGGACACCGGGGAGCTGTTTTTT. The chain is encoded by TRBV4-3 joined to TRBJ2-2, with 13 central nucleotides matching TRBD2. Compared with germline, V lacks 1 base and J lacks 3 bases; bases without a gene match: 5. Looking up the germline V gene yields CDR1 LGHNA and CDR2 YSLEER. Inclusive of the bounding cysteine and phenylalanine, the CDR3 is 18 residues long. CDR3 DNA is the only sequence kept; it has 54 bases, read in frame from the first base.